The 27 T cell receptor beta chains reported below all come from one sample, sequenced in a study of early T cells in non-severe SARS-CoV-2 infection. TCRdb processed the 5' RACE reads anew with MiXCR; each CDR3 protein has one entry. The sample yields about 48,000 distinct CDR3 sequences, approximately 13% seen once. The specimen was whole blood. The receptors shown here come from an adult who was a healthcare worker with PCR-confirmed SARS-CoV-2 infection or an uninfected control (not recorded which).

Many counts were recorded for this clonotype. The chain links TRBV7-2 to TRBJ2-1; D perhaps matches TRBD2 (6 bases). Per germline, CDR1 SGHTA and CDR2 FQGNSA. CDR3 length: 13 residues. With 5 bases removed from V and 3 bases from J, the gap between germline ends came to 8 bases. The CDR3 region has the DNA TGTGCCAGCAGCCCGCGGGACTACAATGAGCAGTTCTTC. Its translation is CASSPRDYNEQFF.

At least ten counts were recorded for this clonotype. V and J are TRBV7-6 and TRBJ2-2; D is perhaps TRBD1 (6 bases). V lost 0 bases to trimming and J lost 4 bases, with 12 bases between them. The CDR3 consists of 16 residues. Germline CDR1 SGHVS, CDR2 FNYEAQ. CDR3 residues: CASSLAYSQGTGELFF. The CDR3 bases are TGTGCCAGCAGCTTAGCGTATTCACAGGGCACCGGGGAGCTGTTTTTT.

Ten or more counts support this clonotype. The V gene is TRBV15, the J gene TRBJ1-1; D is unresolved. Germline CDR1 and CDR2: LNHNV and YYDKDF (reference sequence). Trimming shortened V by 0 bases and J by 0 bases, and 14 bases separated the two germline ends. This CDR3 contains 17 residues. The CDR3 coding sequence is TGTGCCACCAGCAGAGATTTCTCTACGGGCATGAACACTGAAGCTTTCTTT. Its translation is CATSRDFSTGMNTEAFF. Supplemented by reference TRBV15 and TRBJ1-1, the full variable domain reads DAMVIQNPRYQVTQFGKPVTLSCSQTLNHNVMYWYQQKSSQAPKLLFHYYDKDFNNEADTPDNFQSRRPNTSFCFLDIRSPGLGDTAMYLCATSRDFSTGMNTEAFFGQGTRLTVV.

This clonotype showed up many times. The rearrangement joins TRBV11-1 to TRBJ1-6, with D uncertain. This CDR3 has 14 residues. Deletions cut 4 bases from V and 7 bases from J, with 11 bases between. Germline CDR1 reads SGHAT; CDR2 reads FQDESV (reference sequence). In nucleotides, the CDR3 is TGTGCCAGCAGCTATTATCACGGAAATTCACCCCTCCACTTT. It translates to CASSYYHGNSPLHF.

The CDR3 reads CASREANYGYTF. The CDR3 nucleotides are TGTGCCAGCAGGGAGGCCAACTATGGCTACACCTTC. The chain has TRBV28 and TRBJ1-2, with D unresolved. With 6 bases removed from V and 2 bases from J, the gap between germline ends came to 7 bases. The germline gives CDR1 MDHEN, CDR2 SYDVKM. The CDR3 consists of 12 residues.

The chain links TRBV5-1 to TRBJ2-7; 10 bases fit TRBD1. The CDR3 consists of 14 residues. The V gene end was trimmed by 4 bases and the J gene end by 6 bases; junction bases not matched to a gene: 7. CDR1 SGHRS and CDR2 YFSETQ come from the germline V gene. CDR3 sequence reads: CASSGDRGSREQYF. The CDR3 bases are TGCGCCAGCAGCGGGGACAGGGGATCCCGCGAGCAGTACTTC.

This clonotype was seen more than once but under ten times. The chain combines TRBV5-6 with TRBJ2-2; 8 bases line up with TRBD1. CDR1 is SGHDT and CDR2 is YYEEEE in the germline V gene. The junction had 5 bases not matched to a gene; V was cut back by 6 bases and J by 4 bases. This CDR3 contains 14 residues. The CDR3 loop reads CASTGQATTGELFF. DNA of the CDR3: TGTGCCAGCACGGGACAGGCTACCACCGGGGAGCTGTTTTTT.

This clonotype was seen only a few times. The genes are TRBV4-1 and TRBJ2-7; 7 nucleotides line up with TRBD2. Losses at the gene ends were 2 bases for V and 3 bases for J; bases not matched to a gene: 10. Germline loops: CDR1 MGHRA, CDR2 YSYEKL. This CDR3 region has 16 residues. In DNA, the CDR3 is TGCGCCAGCAGCCAAAAGGAGGGAGGGCCTGGCTACGAGCAGTACTTC. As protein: CASSQKEGGPGYEQYF.

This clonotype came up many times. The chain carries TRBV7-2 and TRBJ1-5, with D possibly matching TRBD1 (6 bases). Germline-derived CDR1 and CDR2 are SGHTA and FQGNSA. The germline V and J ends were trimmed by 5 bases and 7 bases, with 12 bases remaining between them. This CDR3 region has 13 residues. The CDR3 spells CASSRTVGQPQHF. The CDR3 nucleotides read TGTGCCAGCAGCCGGACAGTAGGCCAGCCCCAGCATTTT.

The CDR3 DNA follows: TGTGCCAGCAGTTTAAGTCCCGGGGAGCTGTTTTTT. As protein: CASSLSPGELFF. The V and J genes are TRBV28 and TRBJ2-2, with unresolved D. CDR1 MDHEN and CDR2 SYDVKM come from the germline V gene. CDR3 length equals 12 residues. V was trimmed by 2 bases and J by 6 bases, leaving 4 bases between them.

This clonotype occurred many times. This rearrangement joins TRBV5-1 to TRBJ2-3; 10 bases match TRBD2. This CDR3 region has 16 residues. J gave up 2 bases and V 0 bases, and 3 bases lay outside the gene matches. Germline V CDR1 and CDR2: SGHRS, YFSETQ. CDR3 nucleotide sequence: TGCGCCAGCAGCTTGGGGACTAGCGGCTTCACAGATACGCAGTATTTT. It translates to CASSLGTSGFTDTQYF.

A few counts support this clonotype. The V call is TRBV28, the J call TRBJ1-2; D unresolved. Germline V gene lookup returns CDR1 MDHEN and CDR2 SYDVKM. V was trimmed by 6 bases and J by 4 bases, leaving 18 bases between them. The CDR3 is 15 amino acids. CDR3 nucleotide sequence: TGTGCCAGCAGAAGGACTGGACCCGATGGCTATGGCTACACCTTC. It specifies CASRRTGPDGYGYTF.

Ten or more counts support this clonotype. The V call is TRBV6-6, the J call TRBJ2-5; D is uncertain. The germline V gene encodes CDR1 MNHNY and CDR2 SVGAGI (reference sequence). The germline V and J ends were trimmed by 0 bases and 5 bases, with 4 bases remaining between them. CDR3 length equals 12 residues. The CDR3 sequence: CASSYSPETQYF. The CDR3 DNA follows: TGTGCCAGCAGTTACTCACCGGAGACCCAGTACTTC.

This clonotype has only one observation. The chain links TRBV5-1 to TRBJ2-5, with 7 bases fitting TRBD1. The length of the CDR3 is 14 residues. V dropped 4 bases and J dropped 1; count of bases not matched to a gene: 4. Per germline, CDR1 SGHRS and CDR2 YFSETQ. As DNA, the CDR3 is TGCGCCAGCAGCACCGGGACAGTCCAAGAGACCCAGTACTTC. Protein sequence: CASSTGTVQETQYF.

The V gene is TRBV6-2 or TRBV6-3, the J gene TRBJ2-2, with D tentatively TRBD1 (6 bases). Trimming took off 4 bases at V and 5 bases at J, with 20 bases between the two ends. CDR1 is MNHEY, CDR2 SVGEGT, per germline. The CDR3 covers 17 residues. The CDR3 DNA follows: TGTGCCAGCAGTTCACCCAGGGGTAGGGGTTGGACCGGGGAGCTGTTTTTT. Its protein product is CASSSPRGRGWTGELFF.

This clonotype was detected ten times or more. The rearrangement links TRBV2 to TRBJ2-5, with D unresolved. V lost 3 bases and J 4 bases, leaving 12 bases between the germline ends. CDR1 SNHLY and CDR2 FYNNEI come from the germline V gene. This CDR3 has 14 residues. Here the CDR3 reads CASSEVGIAETQYF. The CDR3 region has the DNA TGTGCCAGCAGTGAGGTCGGCATAGCAGAGACCCAGTACTTC.

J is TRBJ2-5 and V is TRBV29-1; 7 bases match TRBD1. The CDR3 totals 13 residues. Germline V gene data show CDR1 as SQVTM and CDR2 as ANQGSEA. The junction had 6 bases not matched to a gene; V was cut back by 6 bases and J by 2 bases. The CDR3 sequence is CSVQTGLQETQYF. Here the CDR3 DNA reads TGCAGCGTCCAGACAGGGCTTCAAGAGACCCAGTACTTC.

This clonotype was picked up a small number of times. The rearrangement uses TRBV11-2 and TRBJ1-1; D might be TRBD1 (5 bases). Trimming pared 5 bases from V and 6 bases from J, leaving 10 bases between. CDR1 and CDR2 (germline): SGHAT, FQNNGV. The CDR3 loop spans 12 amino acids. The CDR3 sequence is CASSLARAEAFF. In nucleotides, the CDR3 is TGTGCCAGCAGCCTTGCCAGGGCTGAAGCTTTCTTT.

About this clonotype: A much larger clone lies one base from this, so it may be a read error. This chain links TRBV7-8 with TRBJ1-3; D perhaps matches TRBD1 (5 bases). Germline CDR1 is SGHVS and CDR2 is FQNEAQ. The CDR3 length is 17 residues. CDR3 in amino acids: CVSSAPPGTETGNTIYF. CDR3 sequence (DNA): TGTGTCAGCAGCGCTCCCCCGGGGACGGAGACAGGAAACACCATATATTTT.

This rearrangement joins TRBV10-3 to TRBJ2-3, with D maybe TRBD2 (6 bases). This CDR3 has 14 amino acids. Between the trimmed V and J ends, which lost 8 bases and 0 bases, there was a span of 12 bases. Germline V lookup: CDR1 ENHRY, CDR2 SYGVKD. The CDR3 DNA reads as TGTGCCATCGGGGGGACTCTAAGCACAGATACGCAGTATTTT. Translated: CAIGGTLSTDTQYF.

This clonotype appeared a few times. This CDR3 reads CASSPPTGREKLFF. The CDR3 DNA sequence: TGTGCCAGCAGCCCCCCGACAGGGAGGGAAAAACTGTTTTTT. The chain couples TRBV11-2 to TRBJ1-4; 7 bases are shared with TRBD1. J gave up 8 bases and V 5 bases, and 8 bases lay outside the gene matches. CDR1 and CDR2 (germline): SGHAT, FQNNGV. The CDR3 runs to 14 residues.

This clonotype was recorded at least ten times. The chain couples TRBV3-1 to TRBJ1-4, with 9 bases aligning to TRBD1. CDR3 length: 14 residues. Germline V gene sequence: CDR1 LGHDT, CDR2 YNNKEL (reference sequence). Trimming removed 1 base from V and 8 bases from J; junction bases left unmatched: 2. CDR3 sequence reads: CASSQGTGGEKLFF. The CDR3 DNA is TGTGCCAGCAGCCAAGGAACAGGGGGCGAAAAACTGTTTTTT.

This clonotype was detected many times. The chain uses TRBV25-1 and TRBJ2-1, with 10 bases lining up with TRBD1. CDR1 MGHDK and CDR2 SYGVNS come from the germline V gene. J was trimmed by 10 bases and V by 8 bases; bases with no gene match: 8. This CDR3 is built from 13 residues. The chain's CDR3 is CASQRQGAKEQFF. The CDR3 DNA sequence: TGTGCCAGCCAAAGACAGGGGGCCAAGGAGCAGTTCTTC.

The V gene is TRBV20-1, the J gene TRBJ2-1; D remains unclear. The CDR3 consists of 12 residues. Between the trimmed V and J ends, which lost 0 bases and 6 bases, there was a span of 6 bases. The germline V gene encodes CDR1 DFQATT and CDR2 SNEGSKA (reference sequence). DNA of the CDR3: TGCAGTGCTAGAGATGGATTCAATGAGCAGTTCTTC. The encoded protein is CSARDGFNEQFF.

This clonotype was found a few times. The CDR3 loop reads CSAGKGGLRETQYF. The CDR3, as DNA: TGCAGCGCGGGGAAGGGAGGTTTGCGGGAGACCCAGTACTTC. The chain joins TRBV29-1 to TRBJ2-5; TRBD2 is a possible D gene (6 bases). Germline V gene sequence: CDR1 SQVTM, CDR2 ANQGSEA. V lost 7 bases and J lost 5, with 20 bases in between. The CDR3 runs 14 residues.

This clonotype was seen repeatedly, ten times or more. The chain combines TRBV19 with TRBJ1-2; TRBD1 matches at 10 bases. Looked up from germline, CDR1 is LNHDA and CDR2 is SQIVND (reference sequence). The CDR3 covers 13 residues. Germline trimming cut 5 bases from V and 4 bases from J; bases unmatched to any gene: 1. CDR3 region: CASSDRGLYGYTF. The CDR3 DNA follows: TGTGCCAGTAGTGACAGGGGGCTCTATGGCTACACCTTC.

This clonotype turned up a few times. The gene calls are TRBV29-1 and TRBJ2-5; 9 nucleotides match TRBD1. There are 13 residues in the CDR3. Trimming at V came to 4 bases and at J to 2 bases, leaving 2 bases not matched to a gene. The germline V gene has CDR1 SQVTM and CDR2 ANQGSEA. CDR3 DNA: TGCAGCGTTGTACAGGGGGCGCAAGAGACCCAGTACTTC. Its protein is CSVVQGAQETQYF.